This T cell receptor (beta chain) comes out of a study of human T cells and chemical hapten exposure. Study at large: During the roughly 24-week study period, patients had diphenylcyclopropenone applied to the scalp every week. Chiefly women, the patients showed alopecia areata, totalis or universalis.

The sample's time point: patch test 1, 2 weeks after DPC sensitization. Treatment: therapeutic diphenylcyclopropenone sensitization with weekly scalp DPC. Phlebotomy was performed prior to application of every patch test. Concerning this clonotype: Its antigen is not known.

Each CDR3 protein is one row after TCRdb ran MiXCR on the RACE reads. The sample shows 300,000 to 350,000 distinct CDR3 sequences, around 6.9% of them seen only once. General study findings and limits: All donors were alopecia patients, so their immunity may differ from that of healthy people.

This CDR3 has 15 residues. Germline V gene lookup returns CDR1 LGHDT and CDR2 YNNKEL (reference sequence). The ends lost 4 bases at V and 3 bases at J; junction bases unmatched: 6. The V call is TRBV3-1, the J call TRBJ2-3; TRBD2 matches 8 bases. The TCR originated in a woman under 30 with alopecia areata. Some clones in this sample may be carry-over from other donors' samples. The starting material was whole blood, obtained in connection with sensitization to the hapten diphenylcyclopropenone (DPC). The CDR3 DNA follows: TGTGCCAGCAGCCCGCGGGGGGCGATGACAGATACGCAGTATTTT. Translation: CASSPRGAMTDTQYF.